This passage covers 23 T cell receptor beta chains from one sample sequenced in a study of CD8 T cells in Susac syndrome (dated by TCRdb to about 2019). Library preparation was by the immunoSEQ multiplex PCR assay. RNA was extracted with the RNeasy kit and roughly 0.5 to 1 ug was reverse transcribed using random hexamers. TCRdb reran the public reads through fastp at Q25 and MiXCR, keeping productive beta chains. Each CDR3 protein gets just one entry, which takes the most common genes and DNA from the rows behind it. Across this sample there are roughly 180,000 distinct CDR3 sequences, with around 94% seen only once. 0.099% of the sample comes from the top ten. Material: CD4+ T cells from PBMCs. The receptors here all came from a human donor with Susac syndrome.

The CDR3 sequence: CSAMGPLVNEQYF. The CDR3 DNA is TGCAGTGCCATGGGACCTCTAGTGAACGAGCAGTACTTC. The genes are TRBV20-1 and TRBJ2-7; D could derive from TRBD1 or TRBD2 (5 bases each). In germline, CDR1 is DFQATT, CDR2 SNEGSKA (reference sequence). Trimming took off 6 bases at V and 5 bases at J, with 17 bases between the two ends. The CDR3 is 13 amino acids.

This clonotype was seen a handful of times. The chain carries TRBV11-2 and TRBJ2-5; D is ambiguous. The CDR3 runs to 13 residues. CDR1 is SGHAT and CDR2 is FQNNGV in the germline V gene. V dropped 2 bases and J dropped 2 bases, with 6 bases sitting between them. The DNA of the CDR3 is TGTGCCAGCAGCTTAAGTGGGCAAGAGACCCAGTACTTC. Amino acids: CASSLSGQETQYF. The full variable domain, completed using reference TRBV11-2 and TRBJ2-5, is EAGVAQSPRYKIIEKRQSVAFWCNPISGHATLYWYQQILGQGPKLLIQFQNNGVVDDSQLPKDRFSAERLKGVDSTLKIQPAKLEDSAVYLCASSLSGQETQYFGPGTRLLVL.

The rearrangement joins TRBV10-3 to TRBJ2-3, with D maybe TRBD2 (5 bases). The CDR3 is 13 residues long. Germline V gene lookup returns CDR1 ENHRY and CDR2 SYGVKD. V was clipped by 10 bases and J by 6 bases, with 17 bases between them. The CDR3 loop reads CASTRDPRDTQYF. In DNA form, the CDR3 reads TGTGCCAGTACTAGGGATCCTAGGGATACGCAGTATTTT.

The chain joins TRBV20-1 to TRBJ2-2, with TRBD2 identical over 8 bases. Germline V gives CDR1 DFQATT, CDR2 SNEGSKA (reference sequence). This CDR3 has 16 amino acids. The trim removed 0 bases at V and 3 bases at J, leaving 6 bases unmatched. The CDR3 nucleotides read TGCAGTGCTAGAGATCAGCGGGGGAGGTACACCGGGGAGCTGTTTTTT. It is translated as CSARDQRGRYTGELFF.

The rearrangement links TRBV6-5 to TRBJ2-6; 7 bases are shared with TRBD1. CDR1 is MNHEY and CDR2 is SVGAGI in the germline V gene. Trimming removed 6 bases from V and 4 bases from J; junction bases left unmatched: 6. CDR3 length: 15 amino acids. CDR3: CASRGQARGANVLTF. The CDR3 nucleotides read TGTGCCAGCAGAGGACAGGCTAGGGGGGCCAACGTCCTGACTTTC.

DNA for the CDR3: TGCAGTGCTAGTTCCAGGGGTTTGATGGACAATCAGCCCCAGCATTTT. Translated: CSASSRGLMDNQPQHF. This chain joins TRBV20-1 and TRBJ1-5; D possibly corresponds to TRBD1 (6 bases). CDR1 DFQATT and CDR2 SNEGSKA come from the germline V gene (reference sequence). The V gene lost 3 bases and the J gene lost 3 bases, with 18 bases spanning the gap. The CDR3 is 16 residues long.

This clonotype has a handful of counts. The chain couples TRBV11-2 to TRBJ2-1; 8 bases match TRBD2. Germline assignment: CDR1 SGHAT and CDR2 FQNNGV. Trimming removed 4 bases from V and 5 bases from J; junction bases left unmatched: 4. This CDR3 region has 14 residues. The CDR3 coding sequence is TGTGCCAGCAGCTCAGGACTAGCCGACAATGAGCAGTTCTTC. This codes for CASSSGLADNEQFF.

The CDR3 loop is CASSSNRGSYNEQFF. As DNA, the CDR3 is TGTGCCAGCAGCTCAAACAGGGGAAGCTACAATGAGCAGTTCTTC. V usage is TRBV11-2 and J usage is TRBJ2-1; 7 positions match TRBD1. This CDR3 is built from 15 residues. V dropped 4 bases and J dropped 3; count of bases not matched to a gene: 6. Germline assignment: CDR1 SGHAT and CDR2 FQNNGV.

The CDR3 sequence is CSARPRTGGERTEAFF. In DNA form, the CDR3 reads TGCAGTGCTAGACCCCGGACAGGGGGCGAAAGGACTGAAGCTTTCTTT. This chain joins TRBV20-1 and TRBJ1-1; TRBD1 matches 11 bases. The CDR3 has 16 amino acids. With 2 bases clipped from V and 5 bases from J, the junction kept 10 bases outside the gene matches. CDR1 is DFQATT, CDR2 SNEGSKA, per germline (reference sequence).

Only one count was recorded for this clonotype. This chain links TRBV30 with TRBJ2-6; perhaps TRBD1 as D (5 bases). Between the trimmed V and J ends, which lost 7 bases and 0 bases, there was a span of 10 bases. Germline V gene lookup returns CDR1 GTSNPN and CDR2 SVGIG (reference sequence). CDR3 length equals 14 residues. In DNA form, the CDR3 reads TGTGCCTCCGACAGAAGCTCTGGGGCCAACGTCCTGACTTTC. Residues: CASDRSSGANVLTF.

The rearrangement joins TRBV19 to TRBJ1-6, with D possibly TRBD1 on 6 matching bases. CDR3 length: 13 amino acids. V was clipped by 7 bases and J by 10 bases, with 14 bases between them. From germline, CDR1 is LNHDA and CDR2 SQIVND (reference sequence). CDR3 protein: CASKVADSSPLHF. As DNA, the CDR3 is TGTGCCAGTAAGGTAGCGGACAGCTCACCCCTCCACTTT.

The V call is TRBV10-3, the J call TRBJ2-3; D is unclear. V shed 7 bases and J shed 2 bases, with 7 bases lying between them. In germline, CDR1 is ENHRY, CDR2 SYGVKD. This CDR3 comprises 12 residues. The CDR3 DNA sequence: TGTGCCATCAAGACACCCACAGATACGCAGTATTTT. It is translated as CAIKTPTDTQYF.

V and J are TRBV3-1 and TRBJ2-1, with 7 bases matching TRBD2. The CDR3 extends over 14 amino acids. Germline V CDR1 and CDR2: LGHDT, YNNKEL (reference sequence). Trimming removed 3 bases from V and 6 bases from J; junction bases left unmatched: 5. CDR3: CASSQGLFPNEQFF. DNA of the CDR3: TGTGCCAGCAGCCAGGGACTATTCCCCAATGAGCAGTTCTTC.

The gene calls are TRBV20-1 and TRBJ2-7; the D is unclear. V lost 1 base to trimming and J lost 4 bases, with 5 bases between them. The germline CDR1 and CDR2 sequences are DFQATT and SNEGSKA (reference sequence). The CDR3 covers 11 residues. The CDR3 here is CSARGPYEQYF. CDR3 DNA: TGCAGTGCTAGAGGGCCTTACGAGCAGTACTTC.

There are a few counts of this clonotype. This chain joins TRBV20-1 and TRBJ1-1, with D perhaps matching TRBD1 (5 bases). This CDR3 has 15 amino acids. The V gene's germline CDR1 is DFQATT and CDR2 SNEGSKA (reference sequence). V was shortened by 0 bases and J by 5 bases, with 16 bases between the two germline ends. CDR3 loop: CSARDGGSGRTEAFF. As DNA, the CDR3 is TGCAGTGCTAGAGATGGGGGGAGTGGGAGGACTGAAGCTTTCTTT.

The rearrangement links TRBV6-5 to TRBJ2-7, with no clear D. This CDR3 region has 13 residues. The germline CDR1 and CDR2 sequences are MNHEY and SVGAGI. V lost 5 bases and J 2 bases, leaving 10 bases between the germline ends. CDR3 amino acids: CASSTGPAYEQYF. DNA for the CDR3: TGTGCCAGCAGTACCGGGCCTGCCTACGAGCAGTACTTC.

The CDR3 coding sequence is TGCAGTGCTAGTATTGGACAGGCCACTGGAGAGCAGTACTTC. Protein sequence: CSASIGQATGEQYF. The V gene is TRBV20-1, the J gene TRBJ2-7; TRBD1 matches 7 bases. This CDR3 is 14 amino acids long. Germline V CDR1 and CDR2: DFQATT, SNEGSKA (reference sequence). With V trimmed by 3 bases and J by 7 bases, 12 bases remained unmatched.

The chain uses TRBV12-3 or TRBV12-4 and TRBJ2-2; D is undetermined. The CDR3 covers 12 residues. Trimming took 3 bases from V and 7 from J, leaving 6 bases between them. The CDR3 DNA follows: TGTGCCAGCAGTTTTAGCCACGGGGAGCTGTTTTTT. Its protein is CASSFSHGELFF.

The CDR3: CASSPRRVEQFF. The CDR3 nucleotides are TGTGCCAGCAGTCCCCGGCGGGTTGAGCAGTTCTTC. The V gene is TRBV27, the J gene TRBJ2-1, with a possible D match to TRBD2 (5 bases). The ends were cut back, 5 bases at V and 9 bases at J, with 11 bases in the middle. Germline V gives CDR1 MNHEY, CDR2 SMNVEV (reference sequence). The CDR3 length is 12 residues.

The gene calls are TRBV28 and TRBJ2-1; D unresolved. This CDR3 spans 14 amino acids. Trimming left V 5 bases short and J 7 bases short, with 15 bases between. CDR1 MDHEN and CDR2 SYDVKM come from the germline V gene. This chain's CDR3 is CASSTWTRRNEQFF. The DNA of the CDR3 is TGTGCCAGCAGTACATGGACCAGGCGGAATGAGCAGTTCTTC.

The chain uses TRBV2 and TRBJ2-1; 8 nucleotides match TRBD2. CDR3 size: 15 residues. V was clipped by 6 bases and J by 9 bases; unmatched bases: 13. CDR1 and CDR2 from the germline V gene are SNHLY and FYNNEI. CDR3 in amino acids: CASSLSGGGRGEQFF. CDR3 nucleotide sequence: TGTGCCAGCAGCCTAAGCGGGGGAGGACGGGGTGAGCAGTTCTTC. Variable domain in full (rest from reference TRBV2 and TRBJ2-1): EPEVTQTPSHQVTQMGQEVILRCVPISNHLYFYWYRQILGQKVEFLVSFYNNEISEKSEIFDDQFSVERPDGSNFTLKIRSTKLEDSAMYFCASSLSGGGRGEQFFGPGTRLTVL.

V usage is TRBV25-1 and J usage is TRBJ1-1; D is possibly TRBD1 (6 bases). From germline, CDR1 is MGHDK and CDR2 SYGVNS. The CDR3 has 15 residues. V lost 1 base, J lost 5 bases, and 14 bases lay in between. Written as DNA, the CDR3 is TGTGCCAGCAGTGAATCTGGCAGGGGTTTTACTGAAGCTTTCTTT. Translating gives CASSESGRGFTEAFF.

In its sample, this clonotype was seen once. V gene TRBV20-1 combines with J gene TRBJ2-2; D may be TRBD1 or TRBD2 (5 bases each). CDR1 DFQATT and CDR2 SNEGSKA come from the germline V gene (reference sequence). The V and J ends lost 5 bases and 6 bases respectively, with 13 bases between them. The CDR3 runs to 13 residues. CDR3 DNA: TGCAGTGCTTCGGGGCAGTCGGCCGGGGAGCTGTTTTTT. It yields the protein CSASGQSAGELFF.